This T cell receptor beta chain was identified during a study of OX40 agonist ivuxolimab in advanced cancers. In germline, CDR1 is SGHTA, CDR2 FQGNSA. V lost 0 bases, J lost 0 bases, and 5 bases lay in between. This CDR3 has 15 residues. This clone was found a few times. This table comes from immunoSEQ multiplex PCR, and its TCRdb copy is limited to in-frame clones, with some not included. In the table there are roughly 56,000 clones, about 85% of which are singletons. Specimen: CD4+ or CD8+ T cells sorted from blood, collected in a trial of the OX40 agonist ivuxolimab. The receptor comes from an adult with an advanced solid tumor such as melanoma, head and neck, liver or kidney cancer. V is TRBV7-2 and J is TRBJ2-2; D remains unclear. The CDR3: CASSLAIANTGELFF. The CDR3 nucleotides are TGTGCCAGCAGCTTAGCGATCGCGAACACCGGGGAGCTGTTTTTT. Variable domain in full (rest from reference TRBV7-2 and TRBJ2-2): GAGVSQSPSNKVTEKGKDVELRCDPISGHTALYWYRQSLGQGLEFLIYFQGNSAPDKSGLPSDRFSAERTGGSVSTLTIQRTQQEDSAVYLCASSLAIANTGELFFGEGSRLTVL.